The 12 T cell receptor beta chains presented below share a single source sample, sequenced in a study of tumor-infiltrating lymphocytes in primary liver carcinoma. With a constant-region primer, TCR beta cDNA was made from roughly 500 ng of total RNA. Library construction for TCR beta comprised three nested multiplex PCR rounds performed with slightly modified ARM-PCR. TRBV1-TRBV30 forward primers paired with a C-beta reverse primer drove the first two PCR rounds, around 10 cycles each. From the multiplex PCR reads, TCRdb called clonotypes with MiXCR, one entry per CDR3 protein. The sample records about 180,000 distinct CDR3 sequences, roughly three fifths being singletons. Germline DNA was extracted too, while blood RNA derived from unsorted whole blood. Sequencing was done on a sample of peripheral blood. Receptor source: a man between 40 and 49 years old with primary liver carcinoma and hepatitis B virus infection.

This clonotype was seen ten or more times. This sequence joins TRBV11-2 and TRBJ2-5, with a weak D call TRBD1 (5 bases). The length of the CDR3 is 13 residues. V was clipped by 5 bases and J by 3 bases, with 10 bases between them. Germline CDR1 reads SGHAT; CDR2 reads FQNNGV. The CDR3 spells CASSPSREETQYF. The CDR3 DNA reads TGTGCCAGCAGCCCCAGCAGGGAAGAGACCCAGTACTTC.

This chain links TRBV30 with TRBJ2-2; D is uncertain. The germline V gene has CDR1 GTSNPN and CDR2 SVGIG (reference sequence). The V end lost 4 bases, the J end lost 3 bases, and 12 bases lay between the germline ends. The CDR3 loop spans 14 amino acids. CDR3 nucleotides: TGTGCCTGGAATCCTCCCCCTTACACCGGGGAGCTGTTTTTT. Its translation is CAWNPPPYTGELFF.

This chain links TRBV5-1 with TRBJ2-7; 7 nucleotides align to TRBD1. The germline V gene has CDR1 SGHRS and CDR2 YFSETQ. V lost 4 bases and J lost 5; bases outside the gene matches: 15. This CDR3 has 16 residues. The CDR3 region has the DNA TGCGCCAGCAGCCCCGACGCCGAGGGGGCAGTGGACGAGCAGTACTTC. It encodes CASSPDAEGAVDEQYF.

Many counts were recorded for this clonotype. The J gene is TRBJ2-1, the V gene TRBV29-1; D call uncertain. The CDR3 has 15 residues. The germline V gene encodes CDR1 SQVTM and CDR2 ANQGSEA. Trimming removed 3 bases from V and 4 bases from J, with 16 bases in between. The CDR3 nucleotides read TGCAGCGTTGACGACTCCCGGCCCCCTTACAATGAGCAGTTCTTC. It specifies CSVDDSRPPYNEQFF.

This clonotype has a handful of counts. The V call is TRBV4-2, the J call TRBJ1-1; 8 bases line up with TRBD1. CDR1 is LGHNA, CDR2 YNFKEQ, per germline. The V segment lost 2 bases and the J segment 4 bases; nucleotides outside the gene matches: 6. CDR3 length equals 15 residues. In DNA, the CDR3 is TGTGCCAGCAGCCAACCCCAGGGGGCCAGCACTGAAGCTTTCTTT. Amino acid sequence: CASSQPQGASTEAFF.

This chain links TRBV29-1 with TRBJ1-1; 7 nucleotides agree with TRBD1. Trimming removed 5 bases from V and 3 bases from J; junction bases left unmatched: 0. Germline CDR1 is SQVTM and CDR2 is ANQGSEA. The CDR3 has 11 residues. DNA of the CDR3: TGCAGCGTTACAGGGGACACTGAAGCTTTCTTT. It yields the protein CSVTGDTEAFF.

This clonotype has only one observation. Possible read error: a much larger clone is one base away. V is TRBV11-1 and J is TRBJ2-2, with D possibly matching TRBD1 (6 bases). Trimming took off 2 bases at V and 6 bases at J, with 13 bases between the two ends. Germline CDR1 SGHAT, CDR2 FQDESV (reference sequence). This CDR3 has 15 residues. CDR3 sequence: CASSLRGFSAGELFF. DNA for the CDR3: TGTGCCAGCAGCTTAAGGGGGTTTAGCGCCGGGGAGCTGTTTTTT.

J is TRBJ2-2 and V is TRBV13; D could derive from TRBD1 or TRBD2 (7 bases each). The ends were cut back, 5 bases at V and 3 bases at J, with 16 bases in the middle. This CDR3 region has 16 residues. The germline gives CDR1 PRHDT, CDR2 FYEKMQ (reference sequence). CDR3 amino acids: CASSPGGDTYTGELFF. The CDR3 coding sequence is TGTGCCAGCAGCCCAGGGGGGGACACCTACACCGGGGAGCTGTTTTTT.

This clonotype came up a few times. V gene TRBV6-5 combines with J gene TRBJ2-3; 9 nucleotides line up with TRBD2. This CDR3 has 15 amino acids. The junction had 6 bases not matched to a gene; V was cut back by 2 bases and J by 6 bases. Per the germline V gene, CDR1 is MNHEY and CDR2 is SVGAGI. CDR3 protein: CASSYRAGGLDTQYF. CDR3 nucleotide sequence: TGTGCCAGCAGTTACAGGGCGGGAGGGCTCGATACGCAGTATTTT.

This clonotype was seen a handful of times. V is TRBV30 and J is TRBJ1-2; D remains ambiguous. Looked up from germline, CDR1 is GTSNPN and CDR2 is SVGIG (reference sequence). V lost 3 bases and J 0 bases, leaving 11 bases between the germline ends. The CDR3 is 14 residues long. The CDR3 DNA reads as TGTGCCTGGAGACGGACGCCCCCTAACTATGGCTACACCTTC. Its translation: CAWRRTPPNYGYTF.

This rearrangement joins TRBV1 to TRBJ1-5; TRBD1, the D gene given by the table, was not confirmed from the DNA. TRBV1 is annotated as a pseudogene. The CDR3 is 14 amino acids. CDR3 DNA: TGCACCAGCAGAGACAGGGTTAGCAATCAGCCCCAGCATTTT. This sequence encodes CTSRDRVSNQPQHF.

The CDR3 loop is CASSQIQGTAFF. In nucleotides, the CDR3 is TGTGCCAGCAGCCAGATACAGGGGACAGCTTTCTTT. This rearrangement joins TRBV4-2 to TRBJ1-1; 7 bases map to TRBD1. Losses at the gene ends were 3 bases for V and 10 bases for J; bases not matched to a gene: 5. The CDR3 has 12 residues. The germline V gene encodes CDR1 LGHNA and CDR2 YNFKEQ.